This TCR beta chain was captured by sequencing in a study of shared T cell receptors in the human thymus (dated by TCRdb to the early 2020s). About the investigation overall: The study examined how self-reactive, shared T-cell receptor alpha chains are generated in the human thymus.

Receptors were amplified or captured by the immunoSEQ multiplex PCR assay. Imported from immuneACCESS, the table was reduced by TCRdb to in-frame sequences with V and J called. These copies leave out some clones; in studies compared against another copy, an unresolved V gene accounts for under half, and the cause of the remainder is not known. The sample yields hundreds of thousands of clones; approximately 88% were counted once. The ten largest clones capture 0.0095% to 0.013% of the sample. This clone was found a few times. There is no known antigen for this receptor. Qualities for individual bases were not recorded, and no much larger clone is one base off. A further study also used this sample, focusing on human thymus T cells. The second study's authors report: Donors were immunologically healthy infants undergoing open corrective cardiac surgery for congenital heart defects in Finland. Thymus tissue was obtained as surgical resects removed during corrective cardiac surgery. Usage of V and J gene segments appeared to be biased in both the thymic and the peripheral blood repertoires. The related research reported highly overlapping thymic TCR repertoires among unrelated individuals. The study used seven to nine infant thymus samples plus four related peripheral blood samples to characterize TCR alpha and beta repertoires. The infant donors were roughly 7 to 244 days old, and the cohort included several males and two females. Thymocytes were freed from the tissue by mechanical means and kept at -70 degrees C as pellets of roughly 9.5-31 million cells. A QIAsymphony instrument was used to extract genomic DNA from the frozen cell pellets. The immunoSEQ multiplex PCR assay was used to amplify the TCRB and TCRAD loci from a standardized amount of quality-controlled genomic DNA. The amplicons spanned the V(D)J region and were long enough to cover the CDR3 and allow V and J genes to be identified. The commercial immunoSEQ service was used to sequence amplicons on an Illumina platform. Corrections for primer bias and sequencing errors followed previously described methods, while TCRAD and TCRB definitions were based on the IMGT database. Repertoires were analysed with immunoSEQ Analyzer 3.0 and VDJTools, covering basic statistics, V/J segment usage, diversity estimates, rarefaction and pairwise overlap. Diversity was estimated with Chao1, ChaoE, Efron-Thisted, Shannon and inverse Simpson indices, and also on datasets down-sampled to the smallest sample. Repertoire overlap was determined by strict matching of CDR3 nucleotide sequence, V gene and J gene, and Jaccard-based multidimensional scaling clustering was applied. Thymus samples yielded on average about 810,000 unique TCRB clonotypes, compared with 80,000 to 95,000 from blood samples.

This receptor was taken from a boy under two years old with a congenital heart defect. Donor details come from another sample of the same person, matched by shared clones. Material: thymocytes.

The nucleotide sequence reads TGTGCCAGCACTGGGACACTCTACTCTGGAAACACCATATATTTT. Its coded protein is CASTGTLYSGNTIYF. Recombination linked TRBV19 to TRBJ1-3; TRBD1 is a weak D gene call, 6 bases matching. The germline ends are 15 bases apart after V is trimmed by 9 bases and J by 0 bases. The cysteine opens and the phenylalanine closes a CDR3 of 15 amino acids. The sequence is cut down to CDR3 DNA, 45 bases in frame from base 1. The germline V gene (reference sequence) yields LNHDA for CDR1 and SQIVND for CDR2.